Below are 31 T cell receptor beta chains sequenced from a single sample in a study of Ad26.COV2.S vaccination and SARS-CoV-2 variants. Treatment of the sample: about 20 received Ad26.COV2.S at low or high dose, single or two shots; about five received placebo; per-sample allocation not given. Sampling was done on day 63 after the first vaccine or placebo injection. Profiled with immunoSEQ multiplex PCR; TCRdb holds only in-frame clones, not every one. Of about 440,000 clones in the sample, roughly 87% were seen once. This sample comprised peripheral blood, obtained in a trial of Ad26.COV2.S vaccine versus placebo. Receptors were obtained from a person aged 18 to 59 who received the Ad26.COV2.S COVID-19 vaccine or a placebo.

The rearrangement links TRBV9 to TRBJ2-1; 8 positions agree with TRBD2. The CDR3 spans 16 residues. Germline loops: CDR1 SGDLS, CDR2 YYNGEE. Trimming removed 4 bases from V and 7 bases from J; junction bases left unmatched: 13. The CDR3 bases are TGTGCCAGCAGCACAGGACCCGGGACTAGTGTGAATGAGCAGTTCTTC. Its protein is CASSTGPGTSVNEQFF. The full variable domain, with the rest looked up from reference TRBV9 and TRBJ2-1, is DSGVTQTPKHLITATGQRVTLRCSPRSGDLSVYWYQQSLDQGLQFLIQYYNGEERAKGNILERFSAQQFPDLHSELNLSSLELGDSALYFCASSTGPGTSVNEQFFGPGTRLTVL.

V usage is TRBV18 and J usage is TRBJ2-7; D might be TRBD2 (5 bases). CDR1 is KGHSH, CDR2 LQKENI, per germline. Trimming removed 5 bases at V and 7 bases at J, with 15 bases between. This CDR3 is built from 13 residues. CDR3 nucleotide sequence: TGTGCCAGCTCATCGAAGGTGGGCGGGGAGCAGTACTTC. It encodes CASSSKVGGEQYF.

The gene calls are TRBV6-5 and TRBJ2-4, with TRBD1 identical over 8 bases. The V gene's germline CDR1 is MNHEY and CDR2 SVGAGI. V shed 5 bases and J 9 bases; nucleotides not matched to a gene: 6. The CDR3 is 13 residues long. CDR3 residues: CASSTGTGGIQYF. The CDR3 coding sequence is TGTGCCAGCAGTACCGGGACAGGCGGCATTCAGTACTTC.

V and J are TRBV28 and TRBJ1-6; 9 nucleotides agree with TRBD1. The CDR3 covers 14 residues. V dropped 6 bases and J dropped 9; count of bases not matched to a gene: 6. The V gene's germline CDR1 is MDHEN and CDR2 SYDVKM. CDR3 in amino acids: CASRRTGARSPLHF. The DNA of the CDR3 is TGTGCCAGCAGAAGGACAGGGGCGCGTTCACCCCTCCACTTT. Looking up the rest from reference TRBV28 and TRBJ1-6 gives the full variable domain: DVKVTQSSRYLVKRTGEKVFLECVQDMDHENMFWYRQDPGLGLRLIYFSYDVKMKEKGDIPEGYSVSREKKERFSLILESASTNQTSMYLCASRRTGARSPLHFGNGTRLTVT.

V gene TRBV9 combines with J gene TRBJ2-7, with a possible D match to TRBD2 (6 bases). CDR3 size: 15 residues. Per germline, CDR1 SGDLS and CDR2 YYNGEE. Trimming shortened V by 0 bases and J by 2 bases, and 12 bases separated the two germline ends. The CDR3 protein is CASSVGSGRTYEQYF. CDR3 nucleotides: TGTGCCAGCAGCGTAGGTAGCGGCCGAACCTACGAGCAGTACTTC.

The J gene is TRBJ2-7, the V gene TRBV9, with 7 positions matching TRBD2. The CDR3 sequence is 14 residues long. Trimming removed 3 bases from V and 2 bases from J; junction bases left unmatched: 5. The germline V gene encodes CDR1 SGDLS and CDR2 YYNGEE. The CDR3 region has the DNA TGTGCCAGCAGCGCCCTAGCGGCTCCCTACGAGCAGTACTTC. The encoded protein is CASSALAAPYEQYF. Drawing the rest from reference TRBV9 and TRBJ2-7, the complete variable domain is DSGVTQTPKHLITATGQRVTLRCSPRSGDLSVYWYQQSLDQGLQFLIQYYNGEERAKGNILERFSAQQFPDLHSELNLSSLELGDSALYFCASSALAAPYEQYFGPGTRLTVT.

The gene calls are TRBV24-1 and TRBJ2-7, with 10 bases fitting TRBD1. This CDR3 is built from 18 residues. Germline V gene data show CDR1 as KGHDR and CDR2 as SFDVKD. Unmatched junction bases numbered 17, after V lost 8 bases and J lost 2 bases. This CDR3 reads CATKEPDRGLFDTYEQYF. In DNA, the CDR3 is TGTGCCACCAAGGAACCGGACAGGGGGTTGTTCGACACCTACGAGCAGTACTTC.

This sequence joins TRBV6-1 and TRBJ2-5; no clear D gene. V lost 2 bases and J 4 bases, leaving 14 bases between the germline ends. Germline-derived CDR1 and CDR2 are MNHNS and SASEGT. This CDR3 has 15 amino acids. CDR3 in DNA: TGTGCCAGCAGTGAACTGCCTGCTCCGAGAGAGACCCAGTACTTC. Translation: CASSELPAPRETQYF.

CDR3: CASSRGWGNTEAFF. The CDR3 region has the DNA TGTGCCAGCAGCCGTGGTTGGGGGAACACTGAAGCTTTCTTT. The chain couples TRBV27 to TRBJ1-1; D call uncertain. The V end was cut by 6 bases, the J end by 1 base, with 12 bases between. CDR3 length: 14 residues. Germline V lookup: CDR1 MNHEY, CDR2 SMNVEV (reference sequence).

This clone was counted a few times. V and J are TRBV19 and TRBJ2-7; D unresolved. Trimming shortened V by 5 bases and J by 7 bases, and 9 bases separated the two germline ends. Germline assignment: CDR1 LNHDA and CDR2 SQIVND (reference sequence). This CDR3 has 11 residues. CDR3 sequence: CASSDQREQYF. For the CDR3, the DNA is TGTGCCAGTAGTGACCAGAGGGAGCAGTACTTC.

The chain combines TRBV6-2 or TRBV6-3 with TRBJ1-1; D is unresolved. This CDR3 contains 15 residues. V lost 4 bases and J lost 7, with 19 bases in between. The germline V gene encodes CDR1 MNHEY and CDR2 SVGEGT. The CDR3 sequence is CASSSPSRTSDEAFF. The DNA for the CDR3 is TGTGCCAGCAGTTCGCCGTCTCGAACATCCGATGAAGCTTTCTTT.

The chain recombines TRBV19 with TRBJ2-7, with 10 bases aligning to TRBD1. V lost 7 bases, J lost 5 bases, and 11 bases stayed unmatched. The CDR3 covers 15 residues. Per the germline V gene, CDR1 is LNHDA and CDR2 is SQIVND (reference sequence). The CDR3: CASTAPPDRGNEQYF. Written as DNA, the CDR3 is TGTGCCAGTACCGCTCCTCCGGACAGGGGGAACGAGCAGTACTTC.

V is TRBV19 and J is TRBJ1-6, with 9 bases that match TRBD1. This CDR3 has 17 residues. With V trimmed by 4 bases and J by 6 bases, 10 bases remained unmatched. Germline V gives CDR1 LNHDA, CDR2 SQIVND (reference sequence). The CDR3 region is CASSNPGQGQFNSPLHF. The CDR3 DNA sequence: TGTGCCAGTAGTAACCCCGGACAGGGGCAGTTTAATTCACCCCTCCACTTT. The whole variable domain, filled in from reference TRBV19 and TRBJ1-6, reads DGGITQSPKYLFRKEGQNVTLSCEQNLNHDAMYWYRQDPGQGLRLIYYSQIVNDFQKGDIAEGYSVSREKKESFPLTVTSAQKNPTAFYLCASSNPGQGQFNSPLHFGNGTRLTVT.

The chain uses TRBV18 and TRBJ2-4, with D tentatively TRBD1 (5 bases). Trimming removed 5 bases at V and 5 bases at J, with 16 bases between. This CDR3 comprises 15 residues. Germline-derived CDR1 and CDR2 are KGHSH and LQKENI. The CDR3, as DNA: TGTGCCAGCTCATCAGAGCAGGGTGGGCAAAACATTCAGTACTTC. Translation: CASSSEQGGQNIQYF.

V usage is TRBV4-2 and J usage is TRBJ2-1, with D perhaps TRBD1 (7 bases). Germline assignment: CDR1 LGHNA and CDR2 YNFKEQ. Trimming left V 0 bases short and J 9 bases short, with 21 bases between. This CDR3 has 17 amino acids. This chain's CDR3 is CASSQDGDRGGFGEQFF. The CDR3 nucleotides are TGTGCCAGCAGCCAAGATGGGGACAGAGGAGGGTTCGGTGAGCAGTTCTTC.

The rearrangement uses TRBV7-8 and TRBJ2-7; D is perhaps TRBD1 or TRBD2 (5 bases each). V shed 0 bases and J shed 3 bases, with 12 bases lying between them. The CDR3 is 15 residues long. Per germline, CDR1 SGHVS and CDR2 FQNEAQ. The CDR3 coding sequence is TGTGCCAGCAGCTTAGCGCTAGCAGGGAACTACGAGCAGTACTTC. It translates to CASSLALAGNYEQYF.

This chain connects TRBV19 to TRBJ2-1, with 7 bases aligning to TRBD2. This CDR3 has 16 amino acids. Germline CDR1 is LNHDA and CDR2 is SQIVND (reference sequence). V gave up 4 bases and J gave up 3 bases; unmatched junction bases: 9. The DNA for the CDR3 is TGTGCCAGTAGTACCAGAGCGGGATATGTCTACAATGAGCAGTTCTTC. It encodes CASSTRAGYVYNEQFF.

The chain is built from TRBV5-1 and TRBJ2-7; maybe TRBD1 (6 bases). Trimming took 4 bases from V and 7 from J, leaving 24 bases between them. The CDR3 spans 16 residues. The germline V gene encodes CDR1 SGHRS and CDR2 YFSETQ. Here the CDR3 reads CASSTEQGAPLMEQYF. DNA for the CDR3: TGCGCCAGCAGCACTGAACAGGGCGCCCCGTTGATGGAGCAGTACTTC.

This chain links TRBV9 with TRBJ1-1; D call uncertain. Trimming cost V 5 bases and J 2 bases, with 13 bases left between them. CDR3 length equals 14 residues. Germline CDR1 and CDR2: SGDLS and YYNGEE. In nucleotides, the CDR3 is TGTGCCAGCAGTAGGAGGACCGGAAACACTGAAGCTTTCTTT. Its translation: CASSRRTGNTEAFF.

The CDR3 coding sequence is TGTGCCAGCAGCAAAGACCCAAACGGAAAGACCCAGTACTTC. Its protein is CASSKDPNGKTQYF. V is TRBV5-4 and J is TRBJ2-5; D is uncertain. The germline CDR1 and CDR2 sequences are SGHNT and YYREEE (reference sequence). V was clipped by 4 bases and J by 6 bases, with 16 bases between them. The CDR3 is 14 residues long.

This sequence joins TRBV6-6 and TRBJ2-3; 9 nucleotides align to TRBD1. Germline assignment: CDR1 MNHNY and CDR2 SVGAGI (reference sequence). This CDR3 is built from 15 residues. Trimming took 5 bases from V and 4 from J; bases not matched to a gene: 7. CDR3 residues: CASSQQGASADTQYF. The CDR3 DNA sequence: TGTGCCAGCAGTCAACAGGGGGCCAGCGCAGATACGCAGTATTTT.

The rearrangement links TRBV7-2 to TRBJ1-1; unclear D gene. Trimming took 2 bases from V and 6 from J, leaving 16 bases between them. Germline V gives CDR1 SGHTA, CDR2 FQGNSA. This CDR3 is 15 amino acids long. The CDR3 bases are TGTGCCAGCAGCTTACGGGAAGGGATTGCTGCTGAAGCTTTCTTT. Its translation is CASSLREGIAAEAFF.

The CDR3 sequence: CASSTRQGSDYTF. The CDR3 coding sequence is TGTGCCAGCAGTACGAGACAGGGTTCGGACTACACCTTC. V gene TRBV27 combines with J gene TRBJ1-2; 7 positions agree with TRBD1. Germline values: CDR1 MNHEY, CDR2 SMNVEV (reference sequence). The V and J ends lost 5 bases and 10 bases, in that order; junction bases with no gene match: 10. The CDR3 sequence is 13 residues long.

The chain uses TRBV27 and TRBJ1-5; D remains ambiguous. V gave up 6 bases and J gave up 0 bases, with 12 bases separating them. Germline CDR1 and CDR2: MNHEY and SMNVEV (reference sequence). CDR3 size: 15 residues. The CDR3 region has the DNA TGTGCCAGCAGCCCCTCGGCGTATAGCAATCAGCCCCAGCATTTT. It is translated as CASSPSAYSNQPQHF.

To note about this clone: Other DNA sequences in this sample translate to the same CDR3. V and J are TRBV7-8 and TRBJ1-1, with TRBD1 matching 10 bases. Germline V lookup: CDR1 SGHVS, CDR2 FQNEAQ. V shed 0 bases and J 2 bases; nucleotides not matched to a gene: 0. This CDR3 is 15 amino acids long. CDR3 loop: CASSLATGGNTEAFF. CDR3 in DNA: TGTGCCAGCAGCTTAGCGACAGGGGGCAACACTGAAGCTTTCTTT.

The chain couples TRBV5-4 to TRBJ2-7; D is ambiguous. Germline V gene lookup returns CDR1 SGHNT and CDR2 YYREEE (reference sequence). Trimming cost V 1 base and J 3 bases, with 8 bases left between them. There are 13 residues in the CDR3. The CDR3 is CASSLFEVYEQYF. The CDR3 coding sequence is TGTGCCAGCAGCTTGTTTGAAGTCTACGAGCAGTACTTC. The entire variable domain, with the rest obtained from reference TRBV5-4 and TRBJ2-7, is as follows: ETGVTQSPTHLIKTRGQQVTLRCSSQSGHNTVSWYQQALGQGPQFIFQYYREEENGRGNFPPRFSGLQFPNYSSELNVNALELDDSALYLCASSLFEVYEQYFGPGTRLTVT.

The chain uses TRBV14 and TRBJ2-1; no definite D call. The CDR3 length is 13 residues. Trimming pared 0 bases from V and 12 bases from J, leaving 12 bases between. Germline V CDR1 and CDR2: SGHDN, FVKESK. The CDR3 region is CASSQERVSGQFF. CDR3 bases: TGTGCCAGCAGCCAAGAGCGAGTGTCGGGGCAGTTCTTC.

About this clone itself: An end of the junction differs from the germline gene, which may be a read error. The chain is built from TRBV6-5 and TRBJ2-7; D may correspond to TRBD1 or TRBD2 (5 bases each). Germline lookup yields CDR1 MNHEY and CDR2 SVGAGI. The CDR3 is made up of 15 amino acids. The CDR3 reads CASTYNRDPTYEQYF. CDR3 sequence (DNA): TGTGCCAGCACTTACAACCGGGACCCGACCTACGAGCAGTACTTC.

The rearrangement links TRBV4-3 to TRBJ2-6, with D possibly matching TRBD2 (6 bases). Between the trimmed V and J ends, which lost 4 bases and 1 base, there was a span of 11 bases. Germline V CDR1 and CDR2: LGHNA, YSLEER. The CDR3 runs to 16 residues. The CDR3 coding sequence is TGCGCCAGCAGCCTACGACGGGGGTCTGGGGCCAACGTCCTGACTTTC. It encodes CASSLRRGSGANVLTF.

This CDR3 is CASSPDFYEQYF. The CDR3 DNA reads TGTGCCAGCAGCCCGGACTTCTACGAGCAGTACTTC. V and J are TRBV11-2 and TRBJ2-7; a weak D match, TRBD2 (5 bases). Germline CDR1 is SGHAT and CDR2 is FQNNGV. The CDR3 has 12 amino acids. V lost 5 bases and J lost 3, with 8 bases in between.

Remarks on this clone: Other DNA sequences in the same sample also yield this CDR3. The CDR3 nucleotides read TGCAGTGCTAGACAAACCTACGAGCAGTACTTC. As protein: CSARQTYEQYF. The chain combines TRBV20-1 with TRBJ2-7; D is unresolved. Deletions cut 2 bases from V and 2 bases from J, with 4 bases between. CDR1 DFQATT and CDR2 SNEGSKA come from the germline V gene (reference sequence). CDR3 size: 11 residues.